The TCR beta chain under discussion was sequenced for a study of blood T cell repertoires in COVID-19. Study-level background: The samples span acute and convalescent COVID-19 from the United States, Italy and Spain.

In the authors' methods: Counts of nucleated cells, estimated from reference gene primer amplification, were obtained. Clones were sequenced by immunoSEQ multiplex PCR, and TCRdb holds only the in-frame ones, with some missing. That table furnishes V, J and clone size, whereas the DNA furnished D and trimming. The sample lists roughly 350,000 clones; 85% were seen once. This CDR3 region has 15 residues. V shed 4 bases and J 0 bases; nucleotides not matched to a gene: 5. Germline-derived CDR1 and CDR2 are SGDLS and YYNGEE. The chain couples TRBV9 to TRBJ2-7; TRBD2 agrees at 9 bases. Sequencing was done on a sample of peripheral blood. This receptor was obtained from a woman aged 18-29 years with acute or convalescent COVID-19. CDR3 nucleotides: TGTGCCAGCAGCCCGGCGGGAGGGAGCTCCTACGAGCAGTACTTC. Its protein product is CASSPAGGSSYEQYF.